This T cell receptor (beta chain) was observed in a study of T-cell reconstitution after alpha-beta-depleted transplantation in children. To note about this clonotype: Its antigen is as yet unknown.

Trimming took 4 bases from V and 2 from J; bases not matched to a gene: 6. This CDR3 contains 16 residues. Study findings and constraints: Roughly two months post-transplant, alpha-beta T cells reportedly originated from several hundred graft clones that had expanded. At day 60, the high TCRbeta diversity found in some patients originated from recipient T cells and thymic progenitors that had survived. When one year had passed after transplant, most T-cell counts and diversity came from newly produced T cells.

Unique molecular identifiers were used in preparing the TCRbeta library. Via MiXCR, TCRdb re-called the PCR reads, giving one row per CDR3 protein. The sample lists about 980,000 distinct CDR3 sequences, 25% to 35% seen once, with 25% to 35% in the top ten. V is TRBV12-3 or TRBV12-4 and J is TRBJ2-3; 10 bases fit TRBD1. The sample in question was PBMCs, mostly from graft donor cells, obtained 360 days after TCRalphabeta/CD19-depleted stem cell transplant. This receptor was obtained from a boy younger than two who had a stem cell transplant for SCID, so the T cells may come from the graft donor. The CDR3 DNA follows: TGTGCCAGCAGTTCCCAGGACAGGGGGGCCACAGATACGCAGTATTTT. Its protein is CASSSQDRGATDTQYF.